This is a list of T cell receptor beta chains from one sample in a study of blood T cell repertoires in COVID-19. The assay was immunoSEQ multiplex PCR, and TCRdb's table has in-frame clones only and misses some. In the table there are approximately 230,000 clones, about 89% of which are singletons. What was sequenced was PBMCs or T cells enriched from blood (not recorded which). The receptors derive from a woman aged 25 to 39 who had recovered from COVID-19. Each CDR3 is given with its conserved first and last residue. D genes are given only for firm matches. Expanded clones are given a class, and other clones once, few, many or no size at all.

clone_size	j_call	d_call	v_call	cdr3_nt	cdr3_aa
.	TRBJ1-1	.	TRBV2	TGTGCCAGCACCCTGTCTACCTTGGTCACTGAAGCTTTCTTT	CASTLSTLVTEAFF
.	TRBJ2-3	.	TRBV5-1	TGCGCCAGCAGCTTCAGGACAGCCTCCACAGATACGCAGTATTTT	CASSFRTASTDTQYF
.	TRBJ2-7	TRBD2	TRBV11-2	TGTGCCAGCAGTCTTGCGGGGGGCGAGCAGTACTTC	CASSLAGGEQYF
.	TRBJ1-5	.	TRBV4-3	TGCGCCAGCAGCCAAGGAACGGGGGACCAGCCCCAGCATTTT	CASSQGTGDQPQHF
.	TRBJ1-1	TRBD1	TRBV3-1/TRBV3-2	TGTGCCAGCAGCCAGGGGGACAGGGGCCACACTGAAGCTTTCTTT	CASSQGDRGHTEAFF
.	TRBJ1-1	TRBD1	TRBV9	TGTGCCAGCAGCCCCTCGGACAGGGGGACTGAAGCTTTCTTT	CASSPSDRGTEAFF
medium-sized	TRBJ2-3	TRBD1	TRBV30	TGTGCCTGGGACAGGGACAGAGGGACAGATACGCAGTATTTT	CAWDRDRGTDTQYF
.	TRBJ1-1	.	TRBV18	TGTGCCAGCTCACCAGTTATCGCGGCGGGGAACACTGAAGCTTTCTTT	CASSPVIAAGNTEAFF
.	TRBJ2-7	TRBD2	TRBV4-1	TGCGCCAGCAGCCTATATAGCGGGGTTCTTGACGAGCAGTACTTC	CASSLYSGVLDEQYF
.	TRBJ2-5	.	TRBV5-6	TGTGCCAGCAGCTCGATCAACAGCGAGACCCAGTACTTC	CASSSINSETQYF
.	TRBJ2-7	TRBD1	TRBV27	TGTGCCAGCAGTGCGACGGGACAGAACTCCTACGAGCAGTACTTC	CASSATGQNSYEQYF
.	TRBJ2-3	.	TRBV18	TGTGCCAGCTCACCACAGTTGAAGTCCCGGGATACGCAGTATTTT	CASSPQLKSRDTQYF
.	TRBJ2-6	.	TRBV5-1	TGCGCCAGCGTTTCGGTCTTAGCTGGGGCCAACGTCCTGACTTTC	CASVSVLAGANVLTF
.	TRBJ2-1	TRBD2	TRBV5-8	TGTGCCAGCAGGCCGACTAGCGGGAGTAGCAATGAGCAGTTCTTC	CASRPTSGSSNEQFF
.	TRBJ2-5	TRBD2	TRBV4-2	TGTGCCAGCAGCCAAGAACCGCTAGCGGGAGCGGAGACCCAGTACTTC	CASSQEPLAGAETQYF
few	TRBJ2-1	.	TRBV6-5	TGTGCCAGCAGTTACTCGTTCGGAGGGAACAATGAGCAGTTCTTC	CASSYSFGGNNEQFF
.	TRBJ1-4	.	TRBV4-1	TGCGCCAGCAGCCAGGGCCTTCATGAAAAACTGTTTTTT	CASSQGLHEKLFF
.	TRBJ1-2	TRBD1	TRBV30	TGTGCCTGGAGTGCGGACAGGGGGCGAGCTGGCTACACCTTC	CAWSADRGRAGYTF
.	TRBJ1-6	.	TRBV27	TGTGCCAGCAGGTTGGGGCGAGATAATTCACCCCTCCACTTT	CASRLGRDNSPLHF
few	TRBJ1-4	.	TRBV9	TGTGCCAGCAGCGTAGGGCAGGCTGAGGAAAAACTGTTTTTT	CASSVGQAEEKLFF
.	TRBJ1-2	TRBD1	TRBV6-1	TGTGCCAGCAGTGGGACAGGAAACTATGGCTACACCTTC	CASSGTGNYGYTF
once	TRBJ1-2	TRBD1	TRBV28	TGTGCCAGCAGTCAGGGACAGGGGGCAGGCTATGGCTACACCTTC	CASSQGQGAGYGYTF
.	TRBJ2-1	TRBD2	TRBV11-1	TGTGCCAGCAGCTTAGCCCTAGCGGATCAAACCTCCTACAATGAGCAGTTCTTC	CASSLALADQTSYNEQFF
.	TRBJ2-5	TRBD1	TRBV18	TGTGCCAGCTCAACCTTCGGGACAGGGTGGGAGACCCAGTACTTC	CASSTFGTGWETQYF
.	TRBJ1-4	.	TRBV19	TGTGCCAGTAGTATTCAGGGGACGACTAATGAAAAACTGTTTTTT	CASSIQGTTNEKLFF
.	TRBJ1-1	.	TRBV3-1/TRBV3-2	TGTGCCAGCAGCCGGGACTTTTCGGGTGAAGCTTTCTTT	CASSRDFSGEAFF
.	TRBJ2-1	.	TRBV28	TGTGCCAGCAGTTTATTTGCCGGGACAACCAGTGCGGAGCAGTTCTTC	CASSLFAGTTSAEQFF
.	TRBJ1-1	.	TRBV30	TGTGCCTGGAGTGTAGATAGCAACGCTTTCTTT	CAWSVDSNAFF